Below, 23 T cell receptor beta chains from the same sample are listed, as sequenced in a study of control samples from healthy donors and cancer patients. Method: immunoSEQ multiplex PCR; TCRdb's copy keeps in-frame clones and lacks some. The data show about 410,000 clones, roughly 90% seen once. The sequencing input was PBMCs. These receptors were taken from a man aged 35 to 55 with head and neck cancer.

The genes are TRBV27 and TRBJ2-7; TRBD2 aligns across 9 bases. Germline lookup yields CDR1 MNHEY and CDR2 SMNVEV (reference sequence). The CDR3 runs to 16 residues. Losses at the gene ends were 5 bases for V and 2 bases for J; bases not matched to a gene: 10. This CDR3 reads CASSPLSGSGPYEQYF. CDR3 bases: TGTGCCAGCAGTCCGCTTAGCGGGAGTGGGCCCTACGAGCAGTACTTC.

Comments on this clone: At one end the junction does not follow the germline gene, possibly because of a read error. The V gene is TRBV7-7, the J gene TRBJ2-7; D ambiguous. From germline, CDR1 is SSHAT and CDR2 FNYEAQ (reference sequence). The CDR3 totals 15 residues. The CDR3 nucleotides are TGTGCTAGCAGCCGAGGTTCACTTGGCTCCTACGAGCAGTACTTC. Residues: CASSRGSLGSYEQYF.

The CDR3 sequence is CASSIDGRSGNTIYF. The CDR3 bases are TGTGCCAGTAGTATCGACGGTCGCTCTGGAAACACCATATATTTT. The V call is TRBV19, the J call TRBJ1-3; D is uncertain. The V end was cut by 3 bases, the J end by 0 bases, with 9 bases between. This CDR3 contains 15 residues. The germline CDR1 and CDR2 sequences are LNHDA and SQIVND (reference sequence).

As to this clone: Distinct nucleotide sequences in the sample also encode this CDR3. The chain links TRBV28 to TRBJ1-5; 7 bases are a match to TRBD1. CDR3 length: 14 residues. The V gene end was trimmed by 9 bases and the J gene end by 3 bases; junction bases not matched to a gene: 8. Germline lookup yields CDR1 MDHEN and CDR2 SYDVKM. The CDR3 DNA reads as TGTGCCAGTAGATCCGGGACAGTCAATCAGCCCCAGCATTTT. It specifies CASRSGTVNQPQHF.

V gene TRBV6-5 combines with J gene TRBJ1-2; 10 nucleotides agree with TRBD1. The CDR3 runs 15 residues. Per germline, CDR1 MNHEY and CDR2 SVGAGI. Unmatched junction bases numbered 3, after V lost 0 bases and J lost 5 bases. CDR3 sequence reads: CASSYSRDRGYGYTF. Written as DNA, the CDR3 is TGTGCCAGCAGTTACTCGAGGGACAGGGGATATGGCTACACCTTC.

The chain links TRBV28 to TRBJ2-5; D ambiguous. The germline gives CDR1 MDHEN, CDR2 SYDVKM. V lost 8 bases, J lost 5 bases, and 9 bases lay in between. The CDR3 is made up of 11 amino acids. The CDR3: CASGGWETQYF. CDR3 bases: TGTGCCAGCGGTGGGTGGGAGACCCAGTACTTC. Full variable domain (missing parts from reference TRBV28 and TRBJ2-5): DVKVTQSSRYLVKRTGEKVFLECVQDMDHENMFWYRQDPGLGLRLIYFSYDVKMKEKGDIPEGYSVSREKKERFSLILESASTNQTSMYLCASGGWETQYFGPGTRLLVL.

The chain uses TRBV5-1 and TRBJ1-1, with 8 bases fitting TRBD1. Germline V gene data show CDR1 as SGHRS and CDR2 as YFSETQ. The CDR3 covers 16 residues. Unmatched junction bases numbered 5, after V lost 0 bases and J lost 1 base. The CDR3 here is CASSLVGGQANTEAFF. For the CDR3, the DNA is TGCGCCAGCAGCTTGGTCGGGGGACAGGCGAACACTGAAGCTTTCTTT. Full variable domain (outside the CDR3, taken from reference TRBV5-1 and TRBJ1-1): KAGVTQTPRYLIKTRGQQVTLSCSPISGHRSVSWYQQTPGQGLQFLFEYFSETQRNKGNFPGRFSGRQFSNSRSEMNVSTLELGDSALYLCASSLVGGQANTEAFFGQGTRLTVV.

The chain is built from TRBV5-4 and TRBJ2-1, with 7 bases identical to TRBD1. The CDR3 is made up of 15 amino acids. Germline trimming cut 2 bases from V and 5 bases from J; bases unmatched to any gene: 7. Per the germline V gene, CDR1 is SGHNT and CDR2 is YYREEE (reference sequence). The CDR3 DNA reads TGTGCCAGCAGCTTAGACCTCGGACAGGACAATGAGCAGTTCTTC. It codes for CASSLDLGQDNEQFF.

J is TRBJ2-1 and V is TRBV11-3; 15 bases align to TRBD2. Germline loops: CDR1 SGHNT, CDR2 YENEEA. The J segment lost 6 bases and the V segment lost 4 bases, leaving 4 bases of the junction unmatched. This CDR3 has 16 residues. CDR3 residues: CASSSGTSGGSNEQFF. The CDR3 DNA reads as TGTGCCAGCAGCTCGGGGACTAGCGGGGGGAGCAATGAGCAGTTCTTC. The full variable domain, in which reference TRBV11-3 and TRBJ2-1 provide the parts outside the CDR3, is EAGVVQSPRYKIIEKKQPVAFWCNPISGHNTLYWYLQNLGQGPELLIRYENEEAVDDSQLPKDRFSAERLKGVDSTLKIQPAELGDSAVYLCASSSGTSGGSNEQFFGPGTRLTVL.

The count of this clone is one. This chain links TRBV6-6 with TRBJ2-7, with D unresolved. V gave up 8 bases and J gave up 0 bases, with 11 bases separating them. This CDR3 is 13 amino acids long. CDR1 is MNHNY, CDR2 SVGAGI, per germline (reference sequence). DNA of the CDR3: TGTGCCAGCCGGACCGGCGGCTCCTACGAGCAGTACTTC. Its protein product is CASRTGGSYEQYF.

DNA for the CDR3: TGTGCCAGCCGCCTCGCGGGCCACAATGAGCAGTTCTTC. Translation gives CASRLAGHNEQFF. The J gene is TRBJ2-1, the V gene TRBV28, with D possibly TRBD2 on 5 matching bases. CDR1 and CDR2 (germline): MDHEN, SYDVKM. The CDR3 has 13 amino acids. The V end lost 8 bases, the J end lost 5 bases, and 13 bases lay between the germline ends.

The chain uses TRBV3-1 (or the pseudogene TRBV3-2) and TRBJ2-1; 7 bases fit TRBD1. Germline CDR1 reads LGHDT; CDR2 reads YNNKEL (reference sequence). The CDR3 has 17 residues. V lost 4 bases and J lost 2; bases outside the gene matches: 11. CDR3 nucleotides: TGTGCCAGCAGCCGACGAAACAGGGGCCTCACCTACAATGAGCAGTTCTTC. Its translation: CASSRRNRGLTYNEQFF.

V usage is TRBV28 and J usage is TRBJ2-7; D remains unclear. The CDR3 has 16 amino acids. V was clipped by 7 bases and J by 2 bases, with 21 bases between them. Per germline, CDR1 MDHEN and CDR2 SYDVKM. In nucleotides, the CDR3 is TGTGCCAGCATCAAAGGCGGCCTTTCCACCCCCTACGAGCAGTACTTC. This translates into CASIKGGLSTPYEQYF.

This clone was seen only once. The rearrangement uses TRBV28 and TRBJ1-4, with a weak D call TRBD1 (5 bases). With 4 bases removed from V and 3 bases from J, the gap between germline ends came to 12 bases. CDR1 and CDR2 from the germline V gene are MDHEN and SYDVKM. This CDR3 region has 15 residues. CDR3 nucleotide sequence: TGTGCCAGCAGTTCCCCAACGGGGCCTAATGAAAAACTGTTTTTT. Amino acid sequence: CASSSPTGPNEKLFF.

The J gene is TRBJ2-2, the V gene TRBV11-2; unclear D gene. The CDR3 is made up of 16 amino acids. Trimming left V 5 bases short and J 4 bases short, with 17 bases between. Germline CDR1 and CDR2: SGHAT and FQNNGV. Here the CDR3 reads CASSPSLDSGTGELFF. CDR3 bases: TGTGCCAGCAGCCCCAGTCTGGATTCGGGCACCGGGGAGCTGTTTTTT. Full variable domain (remainder filled in from reference TRBV11-2 and TRBJ2-2): EAGVAQSPRYKIIEKRQSVAFWCNPISGHATLYWYQQILGQGPKLLIQFQNNGVVDDSQLPKDRFSAERLKGVDSTLKIQPAKLEDSAVYLCASSPSLDSGTGELFFGEGSRLTVL.

The J gene is TRBJ1-5, the V gene TRBV5-8; maybe TRBD1 (5 bases). From germline, CDR1 is SGHTS and CDR2 YDEGEE. The CDR3 is 15 residues long. Trimming took off 4 bases at V and 2 bases at J, with 13 bases between the two ends. The CDR3 DNA is TGTGCCAGCAGCCCCTGGCGGGGCCGCAATCAGCCCCAGCATTTT. It encodes CASSPWRGRNQPQHF.

The V call is TRBV27, the J call TRBJ2-7; no firm D call. The length of the CDR3 is 14 residues. Germline V lookup: CDR1 MNHEY, CDR2 SMNVEV (reference sequence). Trimming took off 3 bases at V and 2 bases at J, with 11 bases between the two ends. The CDR3 sequence is CASSLVGNPYEQYF. In DNA, the CDR3 is TGTGCCAGCAGTTTGGTAGGGAATCCCTACGAGCAGTACTTC.

This clone was found once. The chain uses TRBV15 and TRBJ1-1; 7 nucleotides align to TRBD1. The CDR3 is made up of 17 amino acids. CDR1 is LNHNV and CDR2 is YYDKDF in the germline V gene (reference sequence). Trimming at V came to 3 bases and at J to 1 base, leaving 11 bases not matched to a gene. The CDR3 nucleotides are TGTGCCACCAGCAGTCGACAAGGGGGCGCGGGGAACACTGAAGCTTTCTTT. Protein: CATSSRQGGAGNTEAFF.

This clone was counted a few times. The rearrangement uses TRBV6-5 and TRBJ1-6; 7 nucleotides match TRBD1. Germline CDR1 is MNHEY and CDR2 is SVGAGI. V shed 5 bases, J shed 5 bases, and the junction held 6 bases outside the gene matches. This CDR3 has 15 residues. This chain's CDR3 is CASSPQGVDNSPLHF. CDR3 sequence (DNA): TGTGCCAGCAGTCCTCAGGGGGTGGATAATTCACCCCTCCACTTT.

The DNA for the CDR3 is TGTGCCAGCAGTCCGGACAGCTATGGCTACACCTTC. Translation: CASSPDSYGYTF. This rearrangement joins TRBV6-5 to TRBJ1-2; D perhaps matches TRBD1 (6 bases). Trimming stripped 5 bases from V and 4 bases from J, with 8 bases between. The length of the CDR3 is 12 residues. Germline CDR1 reads MNHEY; CDR2 reads SVGAGI.

This chain uses TRBV5-1 with TRBJ2-3; 7 bases are shared with TRBD1. The J segment lost 2 bases and the V segment lost 2 bases, leaving 8 bases of the junction unmatched. Germline values: CDR1 SGHRS, CDR2 YFSETQ. This CDR3 is 16 amino acids long. CDR3 sequence: CASSFRDSFATDTQYF. As DNA, the CDR3 is TGCGCCAGCAGCTTCCGGGACAGCTTTGCCACAGATACGCAGTATTTT.

This chain joins TRBV10-3 and TRBJ2-7; 8 bases map to TRBD1. The V gene end was trimmed by 6 bases and the J gene end by 1 base; junction bases not matched to a gene: 8. The CDR3 loop spans 15 amino acids. Germline V CDR1 and CDR2: ENHRY, SYGVKD. The CDR3 protein is CAIRNGQGRSYEQYF. CDR3 in DNA: TGTGCCATCAGAAACGGACAGGGTCGTTCCTACGAGCAGTACTTC.

The CDR3 sequence: CASSLLRRNQAEQFF. For the CDR3, the DNA is TGCGCCAGCAGCTTGCTCCGGCGAAATCAGGCTGAGCAGTTCTTC. The V and J genes are TRBV5-1 and TRBJ2-1, with D unresolved. Germline values: CDR1 SGHRS, CDR2 YFSETQ. The CDR3 has 15 residues. Trimming pared 1 base from V and 9 bases from J, leaving 17 bases between.